The table lists the clone carrying this T cell receptor beta chain with a few counts. Its matching antigen is unknown. Deletions cut 6 bases from V and 7 bases from J, with 11 bases between. This CDR3 contains 12 residues. TCRdb redid the calling of the 5' RACE reads with MiXCR, one entry per CDR3 protein. The profile shows about 190,000 distinct CDR3 sequences, about 15% of them singletons. This entry is derived from a study of identical twins. Study-wide results and limits: Alpha sequences that were out-of-frame and twin-shared showed an excess of low generation probability.

These data also featured in a second study, about T cells expressing NK-cell markers. That publication notes: Sequencing covered eight donors, seven HCMV-seropositive and one seronegative.

This TCR came from a woman aged 18-29 years in good health. This chain joins TRBV12-3 or TRBV12-4 and TRBJ2-3; a possible D gene is TRBD2 (5 bases). The specimen was CD8+ T cells sorted from blood. CDR3 loop: CASSVSGNTQYF. The CDR3 nucleotides are TGTGCCAGCAGCGTGAGCGGAAATACGCAGTATTTT.